This section outlines one T cell receptor (beta chain) sequence together with its context. The sample originates from a study of Ad26.COV2.S vaccination and SARS-CoV-2 variants. As for treatment: around 19 received Ad26.COV2.S at low or high dose, single or two shots; 5 received placebo; per-sample allocation not given. Each sample was drawn 63 days after the first injection (of vaccine or placebo). Assay: immunoSEQ multiplex PCR; the TCRdb copy retains only in-frame clones and omits some. The data contain about 680,000 clones, more than 80% of them singletons. Sequencing used peripheral blood, obtained in a trial of Ad26.COV2.S vaccine versus placebo. The TCR was taken from a person between 18 and 60 years old who received the Ad26.COV2.S COVID-19 vaccine or a placebo.

This CDR3 reads CSASFGPQETQYF. DNA for the CDR3: TGCAGTGCTAGTTTTGGGCCCCAAGAGACCCAGTACTTC. The chain joins TRBV20-1 to TRBJ2-5; D gene uncertain. CDR3 length: 13 amino acids. Germline V CDR1 and CDR2: DFQATT, SNEGSKA (reference sequence). Trimming took 3 bases from V and 1 from J, leaving 9 bases between them.